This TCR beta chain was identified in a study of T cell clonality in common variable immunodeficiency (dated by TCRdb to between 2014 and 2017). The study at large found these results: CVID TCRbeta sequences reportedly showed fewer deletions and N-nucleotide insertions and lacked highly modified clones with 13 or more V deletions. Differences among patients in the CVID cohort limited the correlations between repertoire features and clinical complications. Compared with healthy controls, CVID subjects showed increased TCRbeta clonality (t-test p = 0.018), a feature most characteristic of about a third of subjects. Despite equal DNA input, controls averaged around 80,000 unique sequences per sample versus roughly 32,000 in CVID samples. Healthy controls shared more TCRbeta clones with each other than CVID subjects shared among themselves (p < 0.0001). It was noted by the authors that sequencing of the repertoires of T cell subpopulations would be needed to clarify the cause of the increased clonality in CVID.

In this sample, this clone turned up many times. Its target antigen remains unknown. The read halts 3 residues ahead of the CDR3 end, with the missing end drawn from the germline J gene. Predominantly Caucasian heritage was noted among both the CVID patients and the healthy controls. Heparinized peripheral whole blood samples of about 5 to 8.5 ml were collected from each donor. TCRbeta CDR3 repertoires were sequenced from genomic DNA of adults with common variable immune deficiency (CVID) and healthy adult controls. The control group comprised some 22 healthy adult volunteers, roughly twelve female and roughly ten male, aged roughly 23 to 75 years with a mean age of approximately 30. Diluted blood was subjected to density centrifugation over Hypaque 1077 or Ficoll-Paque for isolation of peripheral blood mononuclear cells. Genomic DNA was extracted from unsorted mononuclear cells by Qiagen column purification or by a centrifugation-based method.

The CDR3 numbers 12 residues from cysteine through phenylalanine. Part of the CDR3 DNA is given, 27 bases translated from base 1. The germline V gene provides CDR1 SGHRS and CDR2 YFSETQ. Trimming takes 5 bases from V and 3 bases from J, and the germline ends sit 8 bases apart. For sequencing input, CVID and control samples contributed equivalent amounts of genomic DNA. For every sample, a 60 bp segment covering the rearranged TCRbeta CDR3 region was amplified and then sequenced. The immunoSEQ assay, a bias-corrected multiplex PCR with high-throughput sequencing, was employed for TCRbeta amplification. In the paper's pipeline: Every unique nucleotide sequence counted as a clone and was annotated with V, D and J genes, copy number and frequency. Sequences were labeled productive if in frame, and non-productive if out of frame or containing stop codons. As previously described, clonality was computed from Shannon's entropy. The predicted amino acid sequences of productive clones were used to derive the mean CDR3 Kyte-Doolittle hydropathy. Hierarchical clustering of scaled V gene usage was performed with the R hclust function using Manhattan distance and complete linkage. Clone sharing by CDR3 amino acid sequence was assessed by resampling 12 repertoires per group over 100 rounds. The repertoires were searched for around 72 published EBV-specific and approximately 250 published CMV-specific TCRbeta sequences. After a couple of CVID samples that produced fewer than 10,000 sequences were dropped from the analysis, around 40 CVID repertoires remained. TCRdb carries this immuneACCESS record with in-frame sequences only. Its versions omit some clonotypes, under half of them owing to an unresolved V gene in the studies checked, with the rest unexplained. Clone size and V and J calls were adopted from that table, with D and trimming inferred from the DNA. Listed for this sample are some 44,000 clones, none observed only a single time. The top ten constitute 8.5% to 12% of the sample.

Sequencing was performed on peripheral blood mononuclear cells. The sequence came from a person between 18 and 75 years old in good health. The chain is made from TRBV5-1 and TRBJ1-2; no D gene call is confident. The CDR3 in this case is CASSEKDYGYTF. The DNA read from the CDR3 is TGCGCCAGCAGTGAGAAGGACTATGGC.